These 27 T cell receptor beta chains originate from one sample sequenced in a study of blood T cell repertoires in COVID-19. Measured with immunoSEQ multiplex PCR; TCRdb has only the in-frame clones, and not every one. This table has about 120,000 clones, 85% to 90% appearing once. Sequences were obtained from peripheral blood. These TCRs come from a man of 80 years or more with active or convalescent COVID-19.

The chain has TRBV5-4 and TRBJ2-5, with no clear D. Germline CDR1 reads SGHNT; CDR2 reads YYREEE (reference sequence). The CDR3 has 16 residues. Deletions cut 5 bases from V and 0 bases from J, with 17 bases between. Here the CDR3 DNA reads TGTGCCAGCAGTCCAAACAGTGGCAAGTACCAAGAGACCCAGTACTTC. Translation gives CASSPNSGKYQETQYF. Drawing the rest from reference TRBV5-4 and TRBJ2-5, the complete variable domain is ETGVTQSPTHLIKTRGQQVTLRCSSQSGHNTVSWYQQALGQGPQFIFQYYREEENGRGNFPPRFSGLQFPNYSSELNVNALELDDSALYLCASSPNSGKYQETQYFGPGTRLLVL.

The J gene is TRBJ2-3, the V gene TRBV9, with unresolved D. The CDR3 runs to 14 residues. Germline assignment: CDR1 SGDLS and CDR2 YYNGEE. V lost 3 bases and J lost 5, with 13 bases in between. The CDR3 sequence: CASSDVGPRDTQYF. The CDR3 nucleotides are TGTGCCAGCAGCGACGTTGGCCCTCGAGATACGCAGTATTTT. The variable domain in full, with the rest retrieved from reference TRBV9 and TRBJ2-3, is DSGVTQTPKHLITATGQRVTLRCSPRSGDLSVYWYQQSLDQGLQFLIQYYNGEERAKGNILERFSAQQFPDLHSELNLSSLELGDSALYFCASSDVGPRDTQYFGPGTRLTVL.

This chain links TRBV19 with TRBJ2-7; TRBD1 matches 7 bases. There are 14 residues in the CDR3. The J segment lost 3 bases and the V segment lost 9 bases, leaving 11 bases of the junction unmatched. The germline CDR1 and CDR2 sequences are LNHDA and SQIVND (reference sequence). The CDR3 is CASTSDRFDYEQYF. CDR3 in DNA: TGTGCCAGCACCTCGGACAGGTTTGACTACGAGCAGTACTTC.

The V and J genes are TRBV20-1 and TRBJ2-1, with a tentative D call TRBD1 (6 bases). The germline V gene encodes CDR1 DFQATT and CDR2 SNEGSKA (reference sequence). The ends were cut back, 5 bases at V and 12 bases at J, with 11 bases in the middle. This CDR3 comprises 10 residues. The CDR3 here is CSAHRDSQFF. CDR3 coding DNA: TGCAGTGCTCACAGGGATTCGCAGTTCTTC.

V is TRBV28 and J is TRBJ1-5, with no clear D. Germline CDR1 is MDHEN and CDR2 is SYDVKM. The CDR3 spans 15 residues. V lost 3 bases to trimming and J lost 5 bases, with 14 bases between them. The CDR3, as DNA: TGTGCCAGCAGTTTGGGAAGCGGGTCATATCAGCCCCAGCATTTT. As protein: CASSLGSGSYQPQHF. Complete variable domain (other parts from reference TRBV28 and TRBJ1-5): DVKVTQSSRYLVKRTGEKVFLECVQDMDHENMFWYRQDPGLGLRLIYFSYDVKMKEKGDIPEGYSVSREKKERFSLILESASTNQTSMYLCASSLGSGSYQPQHFGDGTRLSIL.

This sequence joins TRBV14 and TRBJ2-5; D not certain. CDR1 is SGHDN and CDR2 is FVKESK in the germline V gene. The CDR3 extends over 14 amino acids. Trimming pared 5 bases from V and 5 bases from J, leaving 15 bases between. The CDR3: CASSLPGAMETQYF. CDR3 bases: TGTGCCAGCAGCTTACCTGGTGCGATGGAGACCCAGTACTTC.

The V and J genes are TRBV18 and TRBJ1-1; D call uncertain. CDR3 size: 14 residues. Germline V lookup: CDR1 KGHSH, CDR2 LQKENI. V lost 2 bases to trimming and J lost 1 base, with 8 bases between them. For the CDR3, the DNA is TGTGCCAGCTCACCAGTTCTAGAGAACACTGAAGCTTTCTTT. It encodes CASSPVLENTEAFF. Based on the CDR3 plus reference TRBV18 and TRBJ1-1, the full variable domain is NAGVMQNPRHLVRRRGQEARLRCSPMKGHSHVYWYRQLPEEGLKFMVYLQKENIIDESGMPKERFSAEFPKEGPSILRIQQVVRGDSAAYFCASSPVLENTEAFFGQGTRLTVV.

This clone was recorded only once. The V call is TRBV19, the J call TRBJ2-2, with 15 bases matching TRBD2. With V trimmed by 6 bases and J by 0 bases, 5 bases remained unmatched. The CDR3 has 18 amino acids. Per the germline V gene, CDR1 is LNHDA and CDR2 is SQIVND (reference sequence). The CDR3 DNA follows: TGTGCCAGTAGCAGGGGACTAGCGGGAGGAACGAACACCGGGGAGCTGTTTTTT. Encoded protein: CASSRGLAGGTNTGELFF.

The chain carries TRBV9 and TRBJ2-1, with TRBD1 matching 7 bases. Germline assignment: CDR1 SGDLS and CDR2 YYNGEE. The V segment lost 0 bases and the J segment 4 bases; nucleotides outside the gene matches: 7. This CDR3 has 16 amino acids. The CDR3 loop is CASSVGQGREYNEQFF. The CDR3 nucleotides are TGTGCCAGCAGCGTAGGACAGGGAAGGGAGTACAATGAGCAGTTCTTC.

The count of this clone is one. The CDR3 loop reads CASSLGAGGPVNYGYTF. DNA for the CDR3: TGCGCCAGCAGCTTGGGGGCAGGGGGCCCTGTTAACTATGGCTACACCTTC. The J gene is TRBJ1-2, the V gene TRBV5-1, with 8 positions matching TRBD1. This CDR3 has 17 amino acids. V lost 0 bases, J lost 1 base, and 8 bases stayed unmatched. Germline V CDR1 and CDR2: SGHRS, YFSETQ.

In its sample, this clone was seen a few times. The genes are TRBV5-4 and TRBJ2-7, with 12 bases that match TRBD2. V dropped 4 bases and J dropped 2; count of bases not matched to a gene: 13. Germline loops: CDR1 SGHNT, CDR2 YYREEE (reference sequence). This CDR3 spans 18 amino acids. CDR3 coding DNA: TGTGCCAGCAGCAGAGGCCGACTAGCGGGGGCCACCACCTACGAGCAGTACTTC. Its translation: CASSRGRLAGATTYEQYF.

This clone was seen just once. CDR3 DNA sequence: TGTGCCATCAGTGAGTCAGGGGGGAGGGATTCACCCCTCCACTTT. Its protein is CAISESGGRDSPLHF. The chain recombines TRBV10-3 with TRBJ1-6; possibly TRBD1 for D (6 bases). Germline CDR1 is ENHRY and CDR2 is SYGVKD. CDR3 length equals 15 residues. V lost 0 bases and J 8 bases, leaving 11 bases between the germline ends.

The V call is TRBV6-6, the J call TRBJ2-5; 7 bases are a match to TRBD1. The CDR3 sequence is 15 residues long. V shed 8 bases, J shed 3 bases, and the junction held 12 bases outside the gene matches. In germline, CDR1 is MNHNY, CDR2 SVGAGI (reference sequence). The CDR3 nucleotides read TGTGCCAGCCTGGGGACCCGACAGGGAAAAGAGACCCAGTACTTC. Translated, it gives CASLGTRQGKETQYF.

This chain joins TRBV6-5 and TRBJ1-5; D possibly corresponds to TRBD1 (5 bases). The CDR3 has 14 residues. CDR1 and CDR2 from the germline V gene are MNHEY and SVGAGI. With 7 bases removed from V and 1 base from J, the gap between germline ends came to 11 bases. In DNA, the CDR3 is TGTGCCAGCACCTTAGACAGAAGCAATCAGCCCCAGCATTTT. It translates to CASTLDRSNQPQHF.

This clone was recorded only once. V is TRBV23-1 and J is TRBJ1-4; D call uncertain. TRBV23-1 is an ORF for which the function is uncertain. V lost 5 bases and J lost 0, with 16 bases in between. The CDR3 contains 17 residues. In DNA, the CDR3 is TGCGCCAGCAGTGGCCCTCTCAGACACTCAACTAATGAAAAACTGTTTTTT. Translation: CASSGPLRHSTNEKLFF.

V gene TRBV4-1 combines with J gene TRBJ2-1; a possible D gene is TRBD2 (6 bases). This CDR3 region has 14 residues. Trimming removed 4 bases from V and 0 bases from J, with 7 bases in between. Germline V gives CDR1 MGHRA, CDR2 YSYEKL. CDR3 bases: TGCGCCAGCAGCCGGCGGGGCTCCTACAATGAGCAGTTCTTC. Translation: CASSRRGSYNEQFF.

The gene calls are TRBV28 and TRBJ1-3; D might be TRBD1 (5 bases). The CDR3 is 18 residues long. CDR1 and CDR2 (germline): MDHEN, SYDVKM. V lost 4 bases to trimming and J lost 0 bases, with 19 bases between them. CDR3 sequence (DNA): TGTGCCAGCAGTTCCCACATCCTTCGACAGATCTCTGGAAACACCATATATTTT. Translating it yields CASSSHILRQISGNTIYF.

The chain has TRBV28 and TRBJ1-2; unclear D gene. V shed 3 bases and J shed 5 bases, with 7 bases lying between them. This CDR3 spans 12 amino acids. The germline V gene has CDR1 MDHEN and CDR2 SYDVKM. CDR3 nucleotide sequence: TGTGCCAGCAGTTTCGGTGCATATGGCTACACCTTC. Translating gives CASSFGAYGYTF.

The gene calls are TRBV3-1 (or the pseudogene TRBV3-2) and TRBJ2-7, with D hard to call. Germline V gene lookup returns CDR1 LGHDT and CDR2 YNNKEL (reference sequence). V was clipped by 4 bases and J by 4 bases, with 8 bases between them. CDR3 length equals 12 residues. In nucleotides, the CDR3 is TGTGCCAGCAGCCGTTCCCCTTACGAGCAGTACTTC. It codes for CASSRSPYEQYF.

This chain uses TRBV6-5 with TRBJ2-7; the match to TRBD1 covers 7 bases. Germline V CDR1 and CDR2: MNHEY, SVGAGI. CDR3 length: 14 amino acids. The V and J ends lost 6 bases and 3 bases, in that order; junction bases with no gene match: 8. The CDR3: CASRAAGGRYEQYF. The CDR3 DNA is TGTGCCAGCAGAGCCGCAGGGGGTCGCTACGAGCAGTACTTC.

CDR3 sequence: CATSDWSQETQYF. In DNA, the CDR3 is TGTGCCACCAGTGATTGGAGCCAAGAGACCCAGTACTTC. J is TRBJ2-5 and V is TRBV24-1; D ambiguous. This CDR3 has 13 residues. V lost 2 bases, J lost 1 base, and 4 bases lay in between. Germline-derived CDR1 and CDR2 are KGHDR and SFDVKD.

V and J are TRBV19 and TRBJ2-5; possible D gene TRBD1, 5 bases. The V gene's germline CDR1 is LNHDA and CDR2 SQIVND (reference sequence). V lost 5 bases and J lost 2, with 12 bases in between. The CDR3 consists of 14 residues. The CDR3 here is CASSSVGVQETQYF. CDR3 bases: TGTGCCAGTAGTTCGGTAGGGGTTCAAGAGACCCAGTACTTC.

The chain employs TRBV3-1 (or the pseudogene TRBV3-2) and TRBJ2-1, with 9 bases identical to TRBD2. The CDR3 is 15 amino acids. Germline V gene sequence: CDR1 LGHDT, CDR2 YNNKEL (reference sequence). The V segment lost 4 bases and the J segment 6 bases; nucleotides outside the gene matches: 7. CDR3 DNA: TGTGCCAGCAGCCCCAAGGGACTAGCAAGCAATGAGCAGTTCTTC. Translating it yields CASSPKGLASNEQFF.

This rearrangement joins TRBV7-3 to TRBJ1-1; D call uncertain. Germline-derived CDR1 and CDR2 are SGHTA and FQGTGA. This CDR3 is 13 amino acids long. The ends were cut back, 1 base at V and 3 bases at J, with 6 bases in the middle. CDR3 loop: CASSLMGDTEAFF. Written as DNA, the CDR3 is TGTGCCAGCAGCTTAATGGGAGACACTGAAGCTTTCTTT.

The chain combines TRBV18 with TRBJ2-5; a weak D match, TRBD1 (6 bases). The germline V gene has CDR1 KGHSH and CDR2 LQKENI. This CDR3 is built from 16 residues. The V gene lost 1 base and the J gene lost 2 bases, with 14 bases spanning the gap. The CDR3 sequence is CASSPLPGTSQETQYF. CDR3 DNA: TGTGCCAGCTCACCACTCCCCGGGACAAGTCAAGAGACCCAGTACTTC. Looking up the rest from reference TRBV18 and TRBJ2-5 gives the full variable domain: NAGVMQNPRHLVRRRGQEARLRCSPMKGHSHVYWYRQLPEEGLKFMVYLQKENIIDESGMPKERFSAEFPKEGPSILRIQQVVRGDSAAYFCASSPLPGTSQETQYFGPGTRLLVL.

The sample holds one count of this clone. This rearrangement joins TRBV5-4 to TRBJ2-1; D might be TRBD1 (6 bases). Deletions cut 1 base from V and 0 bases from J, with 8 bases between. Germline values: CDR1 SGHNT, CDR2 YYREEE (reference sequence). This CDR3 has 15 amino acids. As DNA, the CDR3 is TGTGCCAGCAGCTTGCAGGGACACTCCTACAATGAGCAGTTCTTC. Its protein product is CASSLQGHSYNEQFF.

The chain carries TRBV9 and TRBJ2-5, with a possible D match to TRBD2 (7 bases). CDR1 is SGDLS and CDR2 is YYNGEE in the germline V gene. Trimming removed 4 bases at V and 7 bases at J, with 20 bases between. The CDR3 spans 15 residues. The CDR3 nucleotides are TGTGCCAGCAGCTCTCCCCGGGGGGCGCGAGGGACCCAGTACTTC. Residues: CASSSPRGARGTQYF.